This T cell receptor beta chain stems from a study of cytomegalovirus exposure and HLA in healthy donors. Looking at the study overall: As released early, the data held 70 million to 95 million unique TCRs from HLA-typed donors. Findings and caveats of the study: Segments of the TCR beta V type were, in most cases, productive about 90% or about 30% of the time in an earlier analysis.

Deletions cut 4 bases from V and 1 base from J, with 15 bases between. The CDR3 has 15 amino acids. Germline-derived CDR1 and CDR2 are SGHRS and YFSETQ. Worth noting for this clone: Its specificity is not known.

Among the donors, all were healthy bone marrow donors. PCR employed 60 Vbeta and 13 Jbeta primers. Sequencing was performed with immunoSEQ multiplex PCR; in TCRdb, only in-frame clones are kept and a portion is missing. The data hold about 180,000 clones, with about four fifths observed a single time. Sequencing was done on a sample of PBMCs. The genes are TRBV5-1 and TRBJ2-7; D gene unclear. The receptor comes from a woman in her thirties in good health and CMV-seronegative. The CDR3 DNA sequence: TGCGCCAGCAGCGCGGCGGCCCTACCTTCCTACGAGCAGTACTTC. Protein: CASSAAALPSYEQYF. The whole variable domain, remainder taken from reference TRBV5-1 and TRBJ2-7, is KAGVTQTPRYLIKTRGQQVTLSCSPISGHRSVSWYQQTPGQGLQFLFEYFSETQRNKGNFPGRFSGRQFSNSRSEMNVSTLELGDSALYLCASSAAALPSYEQYFGPGTRLTVT.